These 20 T cell receptor beta chains share one sample of origin, sequenced in a study of blood T cell repertoires in COVID-19. The data were produced by immunoSEQ multiplex PCR, yet TCRdb's version contains in-frame clones alone and is incomplete. The profile shows a few hundred thousand clones, approximately 84% of them singletons. The sequencing sample was made of PBMCs or T cells enriched from blood (not recorded which). Receptors originate from a woman in her twenties or thirties who had recovered from COVID-19.

V usage is TRBV5-1 and J usage is TRBJ2-1; 12 bases are shared with TRBD2. This CDR3 has 19 amino acids. The V gene's germline CDR1 is SGHRS and CDR2 YFSETQ. Trimming at V came to 0 bases and at J to 0 bases, leaving 7 bases not matched to a gene. CDR3 sequence (DNA): TGCGCCAGCAGCTTGGGGCTAGCGGGGGGGAAAAGCTCCTACAATGAGCAGTTCTTC. It translates to CASSLGLAGGKSSYNEQFF.

J is TRBJ1-6 and V is TRBV15; TRBD1 might be the D (5 bases). The CDR3 has 14 residues. The germline V gene encodes CDR1 LNHNV and CDR2 YYDKDF (reference sequence). V shed 0 bases and J shed 7 bases, with 7 bases lying between them. CDR3 protein: CATSREDNNSPLHF. The CDR3 bases are TGTGCCACCAGCAGAGAGGACAACAATTCACCCCTCCACTTT.

V is TRBV5-1 and J is TRBJ1-1; D remains unclear. This CDR3 has 16 amino acids. With 0 bases removed from V and 0 bases from J, the gap between germline ends came to 12 bases. CDR1 and CDR2 from the germline V gene are SGHRS and YFSETQ. CDR3 region: CASSLGRFRLNTEAFF. The CDR3 DNA sequence: TGCGCCAGCAGCTTGGGTCGGTTTCGTCTGAACACTGAAGCTTTCTTT. Full variable domain (remainder filled in from reference TRBV5-1 and TRBJ1-1): KAGVTQTPRYLIKTRGQQVTLSCSPISGHRSVSWYQQTPGQGLQFLFEYFSETQRNKGNFPGRFSGRQFSNSRSEMNVSTLELGDSALYLCASSLGRFRLNTEAFFGQGTRLTVV.

V usage is TRBV10-3 and J usage is TRBJ2-3, with D possibly being TRBD1 (6 bases). Germline V gene data show CDR1 as ENHRY and CDR2 as SYGVKD. The CDR3 totals 13 residues. Trimming cost V 7 bases and J 3 bases, with 11 bases left between them. CDR3 nucleotides: TGTGCCATCAAGCAGGGGCTGACAGATACGCAGTATTTT. It translates to CAIKQGLTDTQYF.

This clone was counted a few times. This sample also contains other DNA sequences that code for the same CDR3. The chain joins TRBV30 to TRBJ1-5; D ambiguous. Trimming shortened V by 3 bases and J by 2 bases, and 5 bases separated the two germline ends. The CDR3 has 12 residues. Germline CDR1 GTSNPN, CDR2 SVGIG (reference sequence). CDR3 loop: CAWSPGNQPQHF. The CDR3 DNA sequence: TGTGCCTGGAGCCCAGGCAATCAGCCCCAGCATTTT.

The chain joins TRBV18 to TRBJ1-1, with a possible D match to TRBD1 (6 bases). Looked up from germline, CDR1 is KGHSH and CDR2 is LQKENI. V dropped 3 bases and J dropped 1 base, with 12 bases sitting between them. This CDR3 contains 15 residues. CDR3 sequence reads: CASSPVPGENTEAFF. For the CDR3, the DNA is TGTGCCAGCTCACCCGTCCCAGGGGAGAACACTGAAGCTTTCTTT. Filled out from reference TRBV18 and TRBJ1-1, the complete variable domain reads NAGVMQNPRHLVRRRGQEARLRCSPMKGHSHVYWYRQLPEEGLKFMVYLQKENIIDESGMPKERFSAEFPKEGPSILRIQQVVRGDSAAYFCASSPVPGENTEAFFGQGTRLTVV.

The chain is built from TRBV2 and TRBJ1-1; D call uncertain. The CDR3 covers 13 residues. V was shortened by 0 bases and J by 8 bases, with 10 bases between the two germline ends. From germline, CDR1 is SNHLY and CDR2 FYNNEI. CDR3: CASSEAPTPEAFF. In DNA form, the CDR3 reads TGTGCCAGCAGTGAAGCACCGACACCGGAAGCTTTCTTT.

J is TRBJ2-4 and V is TRBV7-6, with unresolved D. V lost 5 bases, J lost 0 bases, and 14 bases lay in between. The germline CDR1 and CDR2 sequences are SGHVS and FNYEAQ. CDR3 size: 16 residues. The CDR3 nucleotides read TGTGCCAGCAGCCCTCCCCCTACAGCAGCCAAAAACATTCAGTACTTC. Protein: CASSPPPTAAKNIQYF.

V and J are TRBV3-1 (or the pseudogene TRBV3-2) and TRBJ2-1, with 14 bases fitting TRBD2. The CDR3 has 15 amino acids. With V trimmed by 3 bases and J by 8 bases, 3 bases remained unmatched. Germline lookup yields CDR1 LGHDT and CDR2 YNNKEL (reference sequence). CDR3 bases: TGTGCCAGCAGCCAGGGACTAGCGGGGGCCGATGAGCAGTTCTTC. Translating it yields CASSQGLAGADEQFF.

This sequence joins TRBV5-1 and TRBJ2-7; maybe TRBD1 (5 bases). The ends were cut back, 4 bases at V and 4 bases at J, with 15 bases in the middle. Germline lookup yields CDR1 SGHRS and CDR2 YFSETQ. This CDR3 has 14 residues. The CDR3 region is CASSPRQLRYEQYF. The CDR3 DNA is TGCGCCAGCAGCCCAAGACAGCTACGGTACGAGCAGTACTTC.

The chain carries TRBV18 and TRBJ2-1, with D possibly TRBD2 on 6 matching bases. Germline CDR1 reads KGHSH; CDR2 reads LQKENI. The CDR3 consists of 15 residues. V gave up 3 bases and J gave up 3 bases, with 12 bases separating them. For the CDR3, the DNA is TGTGCCAGCTCACCCGTTGGGGGGAACTACAATGAGCAGTTCTTC. Amino acid sequence: CASSPVGGNYNEQFF.

J is TRBJ2-2 and V is TRBV12-3 or TRBV12-4; weak D call: TRBD1 (5 bases). This CDR3 region has 12 residues. V lost 6 bases, J lost 6 bases, and 8 bases lay in between. The CDR3 reads CASSQGAGELFF. The CDR3 DNA sequence: TGTGCCAGCAGCCAGGGCGCCGGGGAGCTGTTTTTT.

The chain links TRBV5-1 to TRBJ1-5; D might be TRBD1 (6 bases). Trimming shortened V by 0 bases and J by 4 bases, and 17 bases separated the two germline ends. The CDR3 is made up of 17 amino acids. The germline CDR1 and CDR2 sequences are SGHRS and YFSETQ. CDR3 bases: TGCGCCAGCAGCTTGGGTGGCGACAGGCCAACTAATCAGCCCCAGCATTTT. This encodes CASSLGGDRPTNQPQHF. Full variable domain (missing parts from reference TRBV5-1 and TRBJ1-5): KAGVTQTPRYLIKTRGQQVTLSCSPISGHRSVSWYQQTPGQGLQFLFEYFSETQRNKGNFPGRFSGRQFSNSRSEMNVSTLELGDSALYLCASSLGGDRPTNQPQHFGDGTRLSIL.

The V gene is TRBV5-1, the J gene TRBJ1-4; TRBD1 aligns across 7 bases. The germline V gene encodes CDR1 SGHRS and CDR2 YFSETQ. The V gene end was trimmed by 4 bases and the J gene end by 5 bases; junction bases not matched to a gene: 5. CDR3 size: 14 residues. CDR3 DNA: TGCGCCAGCAGCCGAGGGACAGTCAATGAAAAACTGTTTTTT. The encoded protein is CASSRGTVNEKLFF.

The chain is built from TRBV19 and TRBJ1-5; possible D gene TRBD1, 5 bases. Per germline, CDR1 LNHDA and CDR2 SQIVND (reference sequence). The CDR3 covers 16 residues. The V and J ends lost 5 bases and 2 bases respectively, with 16 bases between them. CDR3 sequence: CASSFTISGGNQPQHF. The DNA of the CDR3 is TGTGCCAGTAGTTTCACGATCTCGGGGGGCAATCAGCCCCAGCATTTT.

The chain is built from TRBV27 and TRBJ2-1; D is possibly TRBD2 (6 bases). V was shortened by 2 bases and J by 2 bases, with 7 bases between the two germline ends. This CDR3 has 14 amino acids. From germline, CDR1 is MNHEY and CDR2 SMNVEV (reference sequence). CDR3 protein: CASSLGGTYNEQFF. DNA for the CDR3: TGTGCCAGCAGTTTAGGGGGGACCTACAATGAGCAGTTCTTC.

The chain recombines TRBV28 with TRBJ1-3; perhaps TRBD1 as D (6 bases). This CDR3 is built from 14 residues. The germline V and J ends were trimmed by 4 bases and 0 bases, with 7 bases remaining between them. Germline V gene lookup returns CDR1 MDHEN and CDR2 SYDVKM. In DNA form, the CDR3 reads TGTGCCAGCAGTTGGACAGACTCTGGAAACACCATATATTTT. It yields the protein CASSWTDSGNTIYF.

The rearrangement uses TRBV30 and TRBJ1-2; D remains unclear. The CDR3 loop spans 13 amino acids. Trimming left V 0 bases short and J 4 bases short, with 9 bases between. The V gene's germline CDR1 is GTSNPN and CDR2 SVGIG (reference sequence). The CDR3, as DNA: TGTGCCTGGAGTGTACTGGCGGGCTATGGCTACACCTTC. This encodes CAWSVLAGYGYTF.

The chain employs TRBV5-1 and TRBJ1-1; 11 bases fit TRBD1. From germline, CDR1 is SGHRS and CDR2 YFSETQ. V dropped 0 bases and J dropped 4; count of bases not matched to a gene: 5. This CDR3 is 16 amino acids long. The CDR3 sequence is CASSLEGQGAFTEAFF. The CDR3 region has the DNA TGCGCCAGCAGCTTGGAAGGACAGGGGGCCTTCACTGAAGCTTTCTTT.

This rearrangement joins TRBV24-1 to TRBJ2-5; 8 nucleotides agree with TRBD1. Looked up from germline, CDR1 is KGHDR and CDR2 is SFDVKD. Losses at the gene ends were 0 bases for V and 4 bases for J; bases not matched to a gene: 6. The CDR3 is 16 residues long. The CDR3 loop reads CATSDLPRGPRETQYF. The CDR3 region has the DNA TGTGCCACCAGTGATTTGCCCAGGGGGCCGCGAGAGACCCAGTACTTC.